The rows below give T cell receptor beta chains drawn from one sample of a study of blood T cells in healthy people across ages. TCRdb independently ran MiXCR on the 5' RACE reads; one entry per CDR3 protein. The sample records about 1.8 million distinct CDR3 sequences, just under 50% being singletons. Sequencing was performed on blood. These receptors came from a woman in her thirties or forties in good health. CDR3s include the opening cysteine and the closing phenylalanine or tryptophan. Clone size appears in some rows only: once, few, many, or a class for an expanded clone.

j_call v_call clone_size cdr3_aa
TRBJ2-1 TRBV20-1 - CSATVGLAGNNEQFF
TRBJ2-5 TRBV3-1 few CASSQLATKTQYF
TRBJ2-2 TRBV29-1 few CSVVLGRNTGELFF
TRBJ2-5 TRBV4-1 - CASSHTSDRNQETQYF
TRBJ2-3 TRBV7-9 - CVSSLSAGGASTDTQYF
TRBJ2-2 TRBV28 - CASSRLAEDTGELFF
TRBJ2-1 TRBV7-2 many CASSLGQGRNEQFF
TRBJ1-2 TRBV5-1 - CASSLLLSGDGYTF
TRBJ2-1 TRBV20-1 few CSARGRLGFPYNEQFF
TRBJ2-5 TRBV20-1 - CSAQEAGLAGGPVETQYF
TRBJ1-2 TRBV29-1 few CSVEDLSGGGGYTF
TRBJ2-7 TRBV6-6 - CASSLLGDSHGEQYF
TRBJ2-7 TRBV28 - CASSFPQGGSYEQYF
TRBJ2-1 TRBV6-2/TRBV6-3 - CASRQGRTGAPRWDNEQFF
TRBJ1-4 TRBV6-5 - CASRDRGPRNEKLFF
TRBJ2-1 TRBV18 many CASSPGLENEQFF
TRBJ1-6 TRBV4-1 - CASSREQGASPLHF
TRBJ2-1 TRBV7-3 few CASSSSPALNEQFF
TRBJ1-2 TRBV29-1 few CSVGYSYGYTF
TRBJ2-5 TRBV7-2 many CASSFWTGQETQYF
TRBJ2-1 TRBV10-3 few CAISEVWEGAYNEQFF
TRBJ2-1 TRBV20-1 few CSAGTSLNEQFF
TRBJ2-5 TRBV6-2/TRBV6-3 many CASRTSGQETQYF
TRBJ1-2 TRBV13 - CASSSRQVLSYGYTF
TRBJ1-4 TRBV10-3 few CAISTRANEKLFF
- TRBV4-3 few CASSPQPSGGVGEQYF
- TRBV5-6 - CASSPGTSFPYEQYF
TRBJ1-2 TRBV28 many CASSLGQGGYTF
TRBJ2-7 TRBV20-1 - CSASRDRVGWEQYF
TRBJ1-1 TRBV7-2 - CASSLVVGVNTEAFF
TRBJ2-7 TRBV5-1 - CASSFGRAEEQYF
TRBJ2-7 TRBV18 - CASSPSGQLRGNEQYF
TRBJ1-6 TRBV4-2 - CASSQDRAGVYNSPLHF
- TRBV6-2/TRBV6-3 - CASSSNRVNEQYF
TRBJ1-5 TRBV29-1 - CSVAHGGQPQHF
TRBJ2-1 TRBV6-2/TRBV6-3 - CASSYAGELDNEQFF
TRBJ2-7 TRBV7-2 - CASSSTGRRAYEQYF
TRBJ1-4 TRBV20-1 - CSAPGQRLATNEKLFF
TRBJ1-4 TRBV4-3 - CASSTRPTGTVNEKLFF
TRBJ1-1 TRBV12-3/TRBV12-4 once CASRDAGQPEAFF
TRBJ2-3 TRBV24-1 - CATSVHGGSTDTQYF
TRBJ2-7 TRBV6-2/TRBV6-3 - CASTMDRGILEQYF
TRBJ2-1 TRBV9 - CASSVSGEGGATYEQFF
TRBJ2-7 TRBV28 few CASSLTGVRSGEQYF
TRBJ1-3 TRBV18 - CASSPQETGNTIYF
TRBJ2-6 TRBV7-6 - CASSPTRRPSGANVLTF
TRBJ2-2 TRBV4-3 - CASSPQPRGLNTGELFF
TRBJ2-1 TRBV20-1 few CSARVPGHNEQFF
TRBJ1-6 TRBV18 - CASSPTAGVGSPLHF
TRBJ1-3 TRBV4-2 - CASGGDLAADSGNTIYF
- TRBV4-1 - CASSQMGGLQGEQYF
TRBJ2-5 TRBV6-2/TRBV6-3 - CASSHREGKGRETQYF
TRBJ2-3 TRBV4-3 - CASSQVKLAGGHTTDTQYF
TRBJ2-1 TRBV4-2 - CASSQERASNNEQFF